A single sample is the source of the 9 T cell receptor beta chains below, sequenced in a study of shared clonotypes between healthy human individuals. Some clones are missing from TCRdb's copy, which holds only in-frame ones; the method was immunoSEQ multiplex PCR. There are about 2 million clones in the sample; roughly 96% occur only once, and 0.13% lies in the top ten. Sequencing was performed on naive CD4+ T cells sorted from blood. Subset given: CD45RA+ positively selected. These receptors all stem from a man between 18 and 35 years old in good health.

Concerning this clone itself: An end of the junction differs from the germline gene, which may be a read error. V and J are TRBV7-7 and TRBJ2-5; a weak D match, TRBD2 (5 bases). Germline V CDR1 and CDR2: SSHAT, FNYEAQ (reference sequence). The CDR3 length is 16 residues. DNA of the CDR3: TGTGCTAGCAGCTTAATCGGAACCGGGAACCAAGAGACCCAGTACTTC. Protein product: CASSLIGTGNQETQYF. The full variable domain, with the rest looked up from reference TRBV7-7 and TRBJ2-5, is GAGVSQSPRYKVTKRGQDVTLRCDPISSHATLYWYQQALGQGPEFLTYFNYEAQPDKSGLPSDRFSAERPEGSISTLTIQRTEQRDSAMYRCASSLIGTGNQETQYFGPGTRLLVL.

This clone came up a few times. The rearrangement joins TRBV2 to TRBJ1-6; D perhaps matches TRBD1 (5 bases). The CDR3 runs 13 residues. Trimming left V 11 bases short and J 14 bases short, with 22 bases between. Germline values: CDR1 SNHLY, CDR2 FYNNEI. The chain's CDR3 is CAVSGTAVSALHF. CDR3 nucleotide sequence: TGTGCCGTATCCGGGACCGCCGTTTCGGCCCTCCACTTT.

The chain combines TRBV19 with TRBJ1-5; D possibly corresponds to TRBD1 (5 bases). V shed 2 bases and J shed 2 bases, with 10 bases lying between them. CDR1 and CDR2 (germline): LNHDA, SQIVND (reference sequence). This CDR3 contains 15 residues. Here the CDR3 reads CASSIKGVGNQPQHF. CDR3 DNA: TGTGCCAGTAGTATAAAAGGGGTAGGCAATCAGCCCCAGCATTTT.

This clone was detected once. CDR3 region: CASSQDLVGGTDTQYF. The DNA for the CDR3 is TGCGCCAGCAGCCAAGATCTAGTGGGCGGCACAGATACGCAGTATTTT. The chain employs TRBV4-1 and TRBJ2-3; D gene ambiguous. Trimming took 0 bases from V and 1 from J, leaving 11 bases between them. The CDR3 sequence is 16 residues long. CDR1 and CDR2 (germline): MGHRA, YSYEKL.

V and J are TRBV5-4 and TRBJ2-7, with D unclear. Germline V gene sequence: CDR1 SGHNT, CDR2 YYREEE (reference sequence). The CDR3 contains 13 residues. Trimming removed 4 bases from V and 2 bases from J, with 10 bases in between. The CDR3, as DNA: TGTGCCAGCAGCCTCCCGACGACCTACGAGCAGTACTTC. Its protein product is CASSLPTTYEQYF.

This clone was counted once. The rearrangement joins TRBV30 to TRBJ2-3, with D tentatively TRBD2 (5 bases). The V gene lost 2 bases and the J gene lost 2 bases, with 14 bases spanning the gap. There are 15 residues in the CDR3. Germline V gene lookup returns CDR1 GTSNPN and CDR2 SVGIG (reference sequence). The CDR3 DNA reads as TGTGCCTGGAGTTCTGAGGGTCGAGTCACAGATACGCAGTATTTT. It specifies CAWSSEGRVTDTQYF.

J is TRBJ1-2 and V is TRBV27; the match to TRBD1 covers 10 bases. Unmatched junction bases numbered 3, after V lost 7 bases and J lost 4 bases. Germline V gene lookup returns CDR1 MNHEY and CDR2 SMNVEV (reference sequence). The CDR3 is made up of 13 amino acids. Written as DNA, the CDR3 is TGTGCCAGCAAAAGGACAGGGGGCTATGGCTACACCTTC. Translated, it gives CASKRTGGYGYTF.

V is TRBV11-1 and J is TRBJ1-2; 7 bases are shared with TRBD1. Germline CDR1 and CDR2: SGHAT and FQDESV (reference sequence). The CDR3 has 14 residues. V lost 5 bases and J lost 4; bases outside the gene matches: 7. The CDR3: CASSPQGDSYGYTF. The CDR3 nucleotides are TGTGCCAGCAGCCCGCAGGGGGACAGCTATGGCTACACCTTC.

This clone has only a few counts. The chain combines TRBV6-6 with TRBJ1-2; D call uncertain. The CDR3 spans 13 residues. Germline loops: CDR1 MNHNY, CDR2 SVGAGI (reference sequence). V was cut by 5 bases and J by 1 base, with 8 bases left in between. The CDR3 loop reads CASSASVNYGYTF. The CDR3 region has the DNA TGTGCCAGCAGTGCGAGCGTTAACTATGGCTACACCTTC.